This T cell receptor beta chain was obtained from a study of blood T cell repertoires in COVID-19. Across the study: Italy, Spain and the United States were the sources of the convalescent and acute COVID-19 samples. The cDNA or gDNA used as material had been derived from T cells, B-cell-depleted T cells, or PBMCs.

Clones were read by immunoSEQ multiplex PCR, and TCRdb kept only the in-frame ones, dropping some. The sample holds 150,000 to 200,000 clones; roughly three quarters are singletons and the top ten take roughly 14%. V lost 0 bases and J 3 bases, leaving 18 bases between the germline ends. The germline V gene has CDR1 SGHRS and CDR2 YFSETQ. The CDR3 sequence is 17 residues long. The sequencing input was PBMCs or T cells enriched from blood (not recorded which). The TCR originated in a man aged 55-75 years who had been exposed to COVID-19. The chain uses TRBV5-1 and TRBJ2-5, with D maybe TRBD2 (6 bases). In nucleotides, the CDR3 is TGCGCCAGCAGCTTGGGTCGGAGGGCCCCCGATAAAGAGACCCAGTACTTC. Protein sequence: CASSLGRRAPDKETQYF.